Described below is a single T cell receptor beta chain sequence and its context. The antigen remains undetermined. This entry comes from a study of T cell responses to AZD1222 COVID-19 vaccine. Sequencing used immunoSEQ multiplex PCR; TCRdb keeps in-frame clones, though not all of them. Of about 120,000 clones listed, 88% were seen once; the top ten hold more than 5.5%. General study findings and limits: The donor cohort was predominantly white British with a female majority, and clonal diversity may have been underestimated.

The receptor comes from an adult in good health. The source material was peripheral blood, sampled on day 0 of AZD1222 vaccination.

CDR3 DNA: TGTGCCAGCAGCTTAAAAGATTCACCCCTCCACTTT. Its protein product is CASSLKDSPLHF. This chain connects TRBV5-4 to TRBJ1-6, with unresolved D. The V end was cut by 2 bases, the J end by 8 bases, with 5 bases between. Germline values: CDR1 SGHNT, CDR2 YYREEE (reference sequence). CDR3 length equals 12 residues.